This T cell receptor (beta chain) is from a study of blood T cell repertoires in COVID-19. Study information: The United States, Italy and Spain supplied acute and convalescent COVID-19 samples. From T cells, B-cell-depleted T cells, or PBMCs came the material, which was cDNA or gDNA.

In the original workflow: By means of reference gene primer amplification, nucleated cell counts were estimated. Sequencing was performed with immunoSEQ multiplex PCR; in TCRdb, only in-frame clones are kept and a portion is missing. For V, J and clone size, that table is used; D and trimming come from the DNA. The sample lists fewer than 80,000 clones, around 90% occurring once. This CDR3 contains 15 residues. The V and J ends lost 5 bases and 0 bases respectively, with 8 bases between them. Per the germline V gene, CDR1 is SGHAT and CDR2 is FQNNGV. This clonotype originated in a human donor in a cohort sampled during active COVID-19. Sequenced sample: peripheral blood. This rearrangement joins TRBV11-2 to TRBJ2-6; D may be TRBD2 (6 bases). The CDR3 coding sequence is TGTGCCAGCAGCCCGGGAGTCTCTGGGGCCAACGTCCTGACTTTC. This encodes CASSPGVSGANVLTF.